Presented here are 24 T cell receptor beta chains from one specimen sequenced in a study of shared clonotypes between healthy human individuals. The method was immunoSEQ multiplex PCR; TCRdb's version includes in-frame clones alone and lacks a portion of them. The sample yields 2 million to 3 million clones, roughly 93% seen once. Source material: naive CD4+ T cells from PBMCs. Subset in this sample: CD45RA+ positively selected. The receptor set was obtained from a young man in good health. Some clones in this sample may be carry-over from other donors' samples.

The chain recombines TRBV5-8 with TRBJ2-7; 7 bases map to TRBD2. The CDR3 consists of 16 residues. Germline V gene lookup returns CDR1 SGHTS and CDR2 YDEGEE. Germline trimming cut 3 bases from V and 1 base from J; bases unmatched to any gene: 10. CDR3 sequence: CASSSLLAKPSYEQYF. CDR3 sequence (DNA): TGTGCCAGCAGCTCGCTACTAGCGAAACCTTCCTACGAGCAGTACTTC.

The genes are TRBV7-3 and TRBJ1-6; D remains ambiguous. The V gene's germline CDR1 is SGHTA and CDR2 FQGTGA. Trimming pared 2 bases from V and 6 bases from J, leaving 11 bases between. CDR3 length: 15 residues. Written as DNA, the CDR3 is TGTGCCAGCAGCTTAGGAGGGATCCGTAATTCACCCCTCCACTTT. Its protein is CASSLGGIRNSPLHF. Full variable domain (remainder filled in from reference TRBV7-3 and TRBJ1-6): GAGVSQTPSNKVTEKGKYVELRCDPISGHTALYWYRQSLGQGPEFLIYFQGTGAADDSGLPNDRFFAVRPEGSVSTLKIQRTERGDSAVYLCASSLGGIRNSPLHFGNGTRLTVT.

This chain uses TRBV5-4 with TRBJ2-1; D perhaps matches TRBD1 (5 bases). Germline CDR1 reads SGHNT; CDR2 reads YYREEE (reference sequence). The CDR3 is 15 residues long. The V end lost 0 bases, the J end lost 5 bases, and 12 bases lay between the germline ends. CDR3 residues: CASSLEGLSNNEQFF. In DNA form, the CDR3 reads TGTGCCAGCAGCTTGGAGGGGCTTAGCAACAATGAGCAGTTCTTC. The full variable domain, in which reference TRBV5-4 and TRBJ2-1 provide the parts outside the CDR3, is ETGVTQSPTHLIKTRGQQVTLRCSSQSGHNTVSWYQQALGQGPQFIFQYYREEENGRGNFPPRFSGLQFPNYSSELNVNALELDDSALYLCASSLEGLSNNEQFFGPGTRLTVL.

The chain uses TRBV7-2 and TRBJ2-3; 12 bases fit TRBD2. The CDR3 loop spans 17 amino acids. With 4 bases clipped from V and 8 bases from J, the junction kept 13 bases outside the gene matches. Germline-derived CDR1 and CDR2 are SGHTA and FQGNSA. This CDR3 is CASSYRTSGTMGPTQYF. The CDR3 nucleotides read TGTGCCAGCAGCTACCGGACTAGCGGGACCATGGGCCCTACGCAGTATTTT.

CDR3 residues: CASSSSGHVYGYTF. As DNA, the CDR3 is TGTGCCAGCAGCTCTTCAGGGCACGTCTATGGCTACACCTTC. The V and J genes are TRBV28 and TRBJ1-2; TRBD1 might be the D (5 bases). The V gene lost 6 bases and the J gene lost 4 bases, with 15 bases spanning the gap. The CDR3 contains 14 residues. The germline CDR1 and CDR2 sequences are MDHEN and SYDVKM.

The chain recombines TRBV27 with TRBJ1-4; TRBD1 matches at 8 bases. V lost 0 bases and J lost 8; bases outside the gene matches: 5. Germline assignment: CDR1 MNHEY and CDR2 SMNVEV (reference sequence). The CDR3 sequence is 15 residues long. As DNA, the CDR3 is TGTGCCAGCAGTTTATCCAGGGGGCTTTGGGAAAAACTGTTTTTT. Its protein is CASSLSRGLWEKLFF.

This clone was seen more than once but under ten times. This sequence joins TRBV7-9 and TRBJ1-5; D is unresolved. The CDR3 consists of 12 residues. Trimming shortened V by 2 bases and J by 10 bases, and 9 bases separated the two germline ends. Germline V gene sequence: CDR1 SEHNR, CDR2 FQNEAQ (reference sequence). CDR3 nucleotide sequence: TGTGCCAGCAGCTTAAATGTAGCTCCCCAGCATTTT. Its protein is CASSLNVAPQHF.

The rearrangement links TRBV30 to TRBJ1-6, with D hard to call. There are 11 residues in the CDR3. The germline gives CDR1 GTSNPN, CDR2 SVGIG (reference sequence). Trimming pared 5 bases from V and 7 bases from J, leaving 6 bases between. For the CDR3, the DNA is TGTGCCTGGGATGAGAATTCACCCCTCCACTTT. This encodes CAWDENSPLHF. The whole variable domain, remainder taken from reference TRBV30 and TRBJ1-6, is SQTIHQWPATLVQPVGSPLSLECTVEGTSNPNLYWYRQAAGRGLQLLFYSVGIGQISSEVPQNLSASRPQDRQFILSSKKLLLSDSGFYLCAWDENSPLHFGNGTRLTVT.

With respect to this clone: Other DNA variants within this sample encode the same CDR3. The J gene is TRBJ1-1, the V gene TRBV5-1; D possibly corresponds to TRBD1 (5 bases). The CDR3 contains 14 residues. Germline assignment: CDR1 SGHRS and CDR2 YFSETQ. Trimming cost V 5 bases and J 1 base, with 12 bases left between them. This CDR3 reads CASSFGGANTEAFF. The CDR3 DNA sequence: TGCGCCAGCAGTTTCGGGGGAGCGAACACTGAAGCTTTCTTT.

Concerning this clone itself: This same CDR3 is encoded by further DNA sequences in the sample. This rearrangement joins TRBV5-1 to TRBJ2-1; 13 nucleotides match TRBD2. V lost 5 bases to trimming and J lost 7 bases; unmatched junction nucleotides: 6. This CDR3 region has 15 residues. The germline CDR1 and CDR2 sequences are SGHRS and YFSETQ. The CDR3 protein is CASSLLAGGANEQFF. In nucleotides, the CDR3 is TGCGCCAGCAGTTTACTAGCGGGAGGGGCGAATGAGCAGTTCTTC.

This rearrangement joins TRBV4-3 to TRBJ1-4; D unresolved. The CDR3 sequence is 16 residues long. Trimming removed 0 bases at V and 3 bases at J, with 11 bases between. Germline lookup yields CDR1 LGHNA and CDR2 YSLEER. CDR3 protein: CASSQEVRQSNEKLFF. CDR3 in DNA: TGCGCCAGCAGCCAAGAGGTACGGCAATCTAATGAAAAACTGTTTTTT.

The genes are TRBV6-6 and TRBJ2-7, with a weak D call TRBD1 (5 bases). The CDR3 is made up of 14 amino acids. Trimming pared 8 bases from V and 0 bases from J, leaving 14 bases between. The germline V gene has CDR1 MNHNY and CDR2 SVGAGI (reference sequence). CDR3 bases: TGTGCCAGCGGTTTCGACAGAAGCTCCTACGAGCAGTACTTC. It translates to CASGFDRSSYEQYF.

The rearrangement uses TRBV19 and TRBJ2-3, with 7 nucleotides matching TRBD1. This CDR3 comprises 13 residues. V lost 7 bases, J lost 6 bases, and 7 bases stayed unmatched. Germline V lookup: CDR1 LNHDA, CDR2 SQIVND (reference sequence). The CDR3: CASMGQGVDTQYF. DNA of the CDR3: TGTGCCAGTATGGGGCAGGGGGTCGATACGCAGTATTTT.

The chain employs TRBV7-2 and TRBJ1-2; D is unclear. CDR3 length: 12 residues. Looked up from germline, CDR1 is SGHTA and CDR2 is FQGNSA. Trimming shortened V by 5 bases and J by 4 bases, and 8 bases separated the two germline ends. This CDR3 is CASSEDGYGYTF. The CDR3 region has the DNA TGTGCCAGCAGCGAAGACGGCTATGGCTACACCTTC.

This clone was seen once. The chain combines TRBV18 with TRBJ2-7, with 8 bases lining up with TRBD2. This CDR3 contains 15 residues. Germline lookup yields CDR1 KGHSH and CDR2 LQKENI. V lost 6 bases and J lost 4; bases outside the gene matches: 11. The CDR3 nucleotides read TGTGCCAGCTCCCAACAAAGCGGGAGTCTGTACGAGCAGTACTTC. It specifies CASSQQSGSLYEQYF.

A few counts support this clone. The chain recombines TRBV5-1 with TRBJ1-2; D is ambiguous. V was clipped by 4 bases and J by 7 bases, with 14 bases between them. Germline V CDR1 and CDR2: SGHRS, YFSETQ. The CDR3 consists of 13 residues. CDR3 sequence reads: CASSADPHSGYTF. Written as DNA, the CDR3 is TGCGCCAGCAGCGCCGACCCACATAGTGGCTACACCTTC.

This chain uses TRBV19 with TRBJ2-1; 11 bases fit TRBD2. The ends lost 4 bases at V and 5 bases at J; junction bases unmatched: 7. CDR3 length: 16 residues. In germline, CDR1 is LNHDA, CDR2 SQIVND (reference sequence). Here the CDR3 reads CASSTRGTSGHNEQFF. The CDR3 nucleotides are TGTGCCAGTAGTACTCGGGGGACTAGCGGACACAATGAGCAGTTCTTC.

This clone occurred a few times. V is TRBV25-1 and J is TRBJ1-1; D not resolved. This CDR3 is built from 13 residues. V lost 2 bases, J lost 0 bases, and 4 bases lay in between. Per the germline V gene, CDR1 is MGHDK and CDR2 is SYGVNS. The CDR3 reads CASSELVNTEAFF. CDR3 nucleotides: TGTGCCAGCAGTGAACTCGTGAACACTGAAGCTTTCTTT. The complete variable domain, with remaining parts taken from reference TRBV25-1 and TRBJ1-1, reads EADIYQTPRYLVIGTGKKITLECSQTMGHDKMYWYQQDPGMELHLIHYSYGVNSTEKGDLSSESTVSRIRTEHFPLTLESARPSHTSQYLCASSELVNTEAFFGQGTRLTVV.

The CDR3 DNA reads as TGCGCCAGCAGCCAAGTCTATCCCCTAGCGGAGTACAATGAGCAGTTCTTC. This gives the protein CASSQVYPLAEYNEQFF. The genes are TRBV4-1 and TRBJ2-1, with TRBD2 matching 7 bases. The V gene's germline CDR1 is MGHRA and CDR2 YSYEKL. The CDR3 totals 17 residues. The ends lost 1 base at V and 4 bases at J; junction bases unmatched: 10.

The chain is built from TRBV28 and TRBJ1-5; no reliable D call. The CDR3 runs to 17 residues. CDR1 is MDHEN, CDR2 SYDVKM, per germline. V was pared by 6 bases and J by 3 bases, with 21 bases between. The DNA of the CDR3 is TGTGCCAGCAGCCGTCCGGCCTCAAGGATCGACAATCAGCCCCAGCATTTT. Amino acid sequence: CASSRPASRIDNQPQHF.

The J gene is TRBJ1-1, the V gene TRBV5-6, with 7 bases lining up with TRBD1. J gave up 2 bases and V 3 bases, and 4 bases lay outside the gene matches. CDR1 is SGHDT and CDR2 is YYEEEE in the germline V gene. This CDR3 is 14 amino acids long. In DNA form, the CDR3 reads TGTGCCAGCAGCTGGGACAGTAGAAACACTGAAGCTTTCTTT. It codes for CASSWDSRNTEAFF.

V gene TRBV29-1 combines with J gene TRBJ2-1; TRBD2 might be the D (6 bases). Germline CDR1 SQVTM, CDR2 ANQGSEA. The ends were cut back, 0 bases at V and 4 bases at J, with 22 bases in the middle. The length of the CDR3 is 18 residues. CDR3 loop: CSVEEMVDQGLVYNEQFF. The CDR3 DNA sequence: TGCAGCGTTGAAGAGATGGTAGATCAGGGACTGGTATACAATGAGCAGTTCTTC.

The CDR3 DNA reads TGTGCCAGCAGTGATCATGTAGCGGTCAACACCGGGGAGCTGTTTTTT. As protein: CASSDHVAVNTGELFF. The gene calls are TRBV2 and TRBJ2-2, with a possible D match to TRBD2 (6 bases). The germline CDR1 and CDR2 sequences are SNHLY and FYNNEI. The germline V and J ends were trimmed by 3 bases and 2 bases, with 13 bases remaining between them. This CDR3 spans 16 amino acids.

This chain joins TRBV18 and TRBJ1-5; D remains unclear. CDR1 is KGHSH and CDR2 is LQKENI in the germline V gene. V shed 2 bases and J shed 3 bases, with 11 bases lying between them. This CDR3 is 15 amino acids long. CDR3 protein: CASSPGQYNNQPQHF. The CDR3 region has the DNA TGTGCCAGCTCACCAGGCCAATATAACAATCAGCCCCAGCATTTT.